This T cell receptor (beta chain) came from a study of early stage breast cancer tumors. Blood replicates held 0.5 ug DNA, tumor or normal breast 1.5 ug, two each. The data were produced by immunoSEQ multiplex PCR, yet TCRdb's version contains in-frame clones alone and is incomplete. The repertoire consists of over 11,000 clones, with 79% occurring once and the leading ten covering approximately 7.6%. Comments on this clone: A much larger clone sits a single nucleotide away, making a read error possible.

The CDR3 contains 12 residues. Trimming shortened V by 6 bases and J by 0 bases, and 4 bases separated the two germline ends. In germline, CDR1 is MNHNY, CDR2 SVGAGI (reference sequence). V usage is TRBV6-6 and J usage is TRBJ2-3; D is uncertain. Sequenced material: normal breast tissue next to the tumor. This clonotype was obtained from a person aged 45 to 60 with breast cancer. CDR3 in DNA: TGTGCCAGCAGCGTTAGCACAGATACGCAGTATTTT. This sequence encodes CASSVSTDTQYF.